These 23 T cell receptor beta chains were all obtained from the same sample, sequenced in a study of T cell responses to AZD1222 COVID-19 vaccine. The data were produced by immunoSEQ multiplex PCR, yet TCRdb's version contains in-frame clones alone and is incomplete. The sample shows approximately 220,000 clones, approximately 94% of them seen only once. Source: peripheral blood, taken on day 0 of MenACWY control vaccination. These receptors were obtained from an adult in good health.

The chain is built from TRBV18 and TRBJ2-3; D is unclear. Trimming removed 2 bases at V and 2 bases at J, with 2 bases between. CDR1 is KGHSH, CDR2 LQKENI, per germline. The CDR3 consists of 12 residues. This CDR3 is CASSPTTDTQYF. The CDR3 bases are TGTGCCAGCTCACCAACCACAGATACGCAGTATTTT.

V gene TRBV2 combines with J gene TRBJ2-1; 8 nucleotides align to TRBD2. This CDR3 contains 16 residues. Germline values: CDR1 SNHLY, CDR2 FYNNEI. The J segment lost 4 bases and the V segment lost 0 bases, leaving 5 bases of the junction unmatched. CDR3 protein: CASSEARGTSYNEQFF. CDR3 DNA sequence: TGTGCCAGCAGTGAAGCGAGGGGGACTAGTTACAATGAGCAGTTCTTC.

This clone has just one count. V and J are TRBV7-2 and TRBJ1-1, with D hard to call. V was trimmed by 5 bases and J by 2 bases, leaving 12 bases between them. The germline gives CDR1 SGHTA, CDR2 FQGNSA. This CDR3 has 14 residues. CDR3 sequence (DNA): TGTGCCAGCAGCCTGACATATCTTAACACTGAAGCTTTCTTT. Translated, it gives CASSLTYLNTEAFF.

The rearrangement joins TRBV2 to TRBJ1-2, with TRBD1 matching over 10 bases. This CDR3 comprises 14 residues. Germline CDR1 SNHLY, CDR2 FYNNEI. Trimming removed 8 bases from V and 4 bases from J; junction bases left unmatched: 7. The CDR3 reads CASFGDRGAYGYTF. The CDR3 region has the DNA TGTGCCAGCTTCGGGGACAGGGGAGCCTATGGCTACACCTTC.

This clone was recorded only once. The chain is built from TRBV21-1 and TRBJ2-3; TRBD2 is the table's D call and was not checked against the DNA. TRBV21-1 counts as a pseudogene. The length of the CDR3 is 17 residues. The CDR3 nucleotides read TGTGCCAGCAGCAAAGAGGTAAGAGCGGGGCGCACAGATACGCAGTATTTT. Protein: CASSKEVRAGRTDTQYF.

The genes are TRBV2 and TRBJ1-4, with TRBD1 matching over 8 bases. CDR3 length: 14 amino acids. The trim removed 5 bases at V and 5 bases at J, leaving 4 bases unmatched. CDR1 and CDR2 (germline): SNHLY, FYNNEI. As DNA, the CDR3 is TGTGCCAGCAGTCGGACAGGGCGCAATGAAAAACTGTTTTTT. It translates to CASSRTGRNEKLFF. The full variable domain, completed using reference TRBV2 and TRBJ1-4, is EPEVTQTPSHQVTQMGQEVILRCVPISNHLYFYWYRQILGQKVEFLVSFYNNEISEKSEIFDDQFSVERPDGSNFTLKIRSTKLEDSAMYFCASSRTGRNEKLFFGSGTQLSVL.

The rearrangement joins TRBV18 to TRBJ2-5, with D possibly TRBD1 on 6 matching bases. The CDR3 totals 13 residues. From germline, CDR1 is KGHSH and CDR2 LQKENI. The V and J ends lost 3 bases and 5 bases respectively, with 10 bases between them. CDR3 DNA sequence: TGTGCCAGCTCACCTAGGCAGGGGGAGACCCAGTACTTC. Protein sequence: CASSPRQGETQYF.

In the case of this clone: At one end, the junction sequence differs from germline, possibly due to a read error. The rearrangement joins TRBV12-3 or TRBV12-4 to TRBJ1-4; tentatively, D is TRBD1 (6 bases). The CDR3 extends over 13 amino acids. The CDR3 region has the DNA TGTGCCAGCAGTCAAACCCGCCCCGTCCCAGACAGGTTT. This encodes CASSQTRPVPDRF.

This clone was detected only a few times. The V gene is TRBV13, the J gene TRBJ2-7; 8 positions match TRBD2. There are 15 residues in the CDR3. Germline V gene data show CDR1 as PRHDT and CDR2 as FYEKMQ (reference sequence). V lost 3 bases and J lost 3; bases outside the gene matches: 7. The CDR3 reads CASSFRAGVGYEQYF. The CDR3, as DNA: TGTGCCAGCAGCTTCAGAGCGGGGGTGGGCTACGAGCAGTACTTC.

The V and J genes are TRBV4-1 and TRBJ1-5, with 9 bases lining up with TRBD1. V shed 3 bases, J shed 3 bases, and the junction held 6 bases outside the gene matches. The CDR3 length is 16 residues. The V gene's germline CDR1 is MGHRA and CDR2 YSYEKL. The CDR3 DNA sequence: TGCGCCAGCAGCCAGGCACAGGGGGCGTACAATCAGCCCCAGCATTTT. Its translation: CASSQAQGAYNQPQHF.

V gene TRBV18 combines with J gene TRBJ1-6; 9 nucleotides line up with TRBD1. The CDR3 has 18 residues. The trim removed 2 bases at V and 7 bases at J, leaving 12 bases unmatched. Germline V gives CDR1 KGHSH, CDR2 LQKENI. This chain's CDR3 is CASSPFADRGTGNSPLHF. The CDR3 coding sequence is TGTGCCAGCTCACCATTCGCAGATCGGGGGACAGGGAATTCACCCCTCCACTTT.

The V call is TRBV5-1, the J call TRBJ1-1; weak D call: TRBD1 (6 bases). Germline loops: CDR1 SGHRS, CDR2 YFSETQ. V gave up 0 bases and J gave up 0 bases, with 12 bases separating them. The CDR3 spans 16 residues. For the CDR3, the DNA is TGCGCCAGCAGCTTGGAGTCGGGGGCTTTGAACACTGAAGCTTTCTTT. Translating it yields CASSLESGALNTEAFF.

CDR3 loop: CASSLRTSGPSDEQFF. The CDR3 region has the DNA TGTGCCAGCAGCTTAAGGACTAGCGGGCCTTCAGATGAGCAGTTCTTC. The chain links TRBV4-2 to TRBJ2-1; 11 bases fit TRBD2. Germline CDR1 LGHNA, CDR2 YNFKEQ. CDR3 size: 16 residues. J lost 8 bases, V lost 5 bases, and 11 bases had no gene match.

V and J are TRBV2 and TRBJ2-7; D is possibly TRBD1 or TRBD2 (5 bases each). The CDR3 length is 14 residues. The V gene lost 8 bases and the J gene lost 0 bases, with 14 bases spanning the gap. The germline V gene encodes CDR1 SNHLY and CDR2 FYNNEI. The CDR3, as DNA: TGTGCCAGCGGTAAGACGGGGCTCTCCTACGAGCAGTACTTC. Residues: CASGKTGLSYEQYF.

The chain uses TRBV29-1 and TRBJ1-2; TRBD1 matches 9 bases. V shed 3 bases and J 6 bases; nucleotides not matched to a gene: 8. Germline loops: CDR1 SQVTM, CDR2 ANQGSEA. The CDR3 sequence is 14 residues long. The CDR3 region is CSVDKGQGWDGYTF. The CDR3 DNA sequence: TGCAGCGTTGATAAGGGACAGGGTTGGGATGGCTACACCTTC.

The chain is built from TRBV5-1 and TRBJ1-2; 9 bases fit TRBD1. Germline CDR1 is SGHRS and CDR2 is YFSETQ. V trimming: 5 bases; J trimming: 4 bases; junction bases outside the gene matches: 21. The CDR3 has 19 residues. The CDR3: CASRMSFDRGNLGGYGYTF. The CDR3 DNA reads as TGCGCCAGCAGAATGTCATTCGACAGGGGGAATTTAGGAGGCTATGGCTACACCTTC.

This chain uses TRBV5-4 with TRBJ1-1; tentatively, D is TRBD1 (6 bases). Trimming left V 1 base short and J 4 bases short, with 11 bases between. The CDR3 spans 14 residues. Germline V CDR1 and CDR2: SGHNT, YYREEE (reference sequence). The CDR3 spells CASSLPDSFTEAFF. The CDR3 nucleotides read TGTGCCAGCAGCTTGCCGGACAGCTTCACTGAAGCTTTCTTT.

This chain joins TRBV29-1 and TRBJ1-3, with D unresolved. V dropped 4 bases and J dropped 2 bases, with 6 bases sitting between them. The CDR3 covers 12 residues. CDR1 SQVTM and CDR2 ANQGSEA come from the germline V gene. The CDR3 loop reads CSVVLPGNTIYF. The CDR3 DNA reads TGCAGCGTTGTTTTACCTGGAAACACCATATATTTT.

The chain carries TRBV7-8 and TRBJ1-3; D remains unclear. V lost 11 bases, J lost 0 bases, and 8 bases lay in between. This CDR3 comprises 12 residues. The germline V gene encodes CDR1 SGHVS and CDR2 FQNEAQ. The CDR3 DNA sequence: TGTGCCTGGACCGTCTCTGGAAACACCATATATTTT. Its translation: CAWTVSGNTIYF.

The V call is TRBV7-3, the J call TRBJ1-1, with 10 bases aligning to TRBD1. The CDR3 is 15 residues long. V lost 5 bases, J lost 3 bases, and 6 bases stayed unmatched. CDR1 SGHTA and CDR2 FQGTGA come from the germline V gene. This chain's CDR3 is CASSPWTGGDTEAFF. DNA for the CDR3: TGTGCCAGCAGCCCTTGGACAGGGGGGGACACTGAAGCTTTCTTT.

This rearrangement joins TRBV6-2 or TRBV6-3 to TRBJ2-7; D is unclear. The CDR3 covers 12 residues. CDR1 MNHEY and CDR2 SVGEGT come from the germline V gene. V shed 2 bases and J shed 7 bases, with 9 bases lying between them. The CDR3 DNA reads TGTGCCAGCAGTTACCCCCTCGGGGAGCAGTACTTC. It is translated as CASSYPLGEQYF.

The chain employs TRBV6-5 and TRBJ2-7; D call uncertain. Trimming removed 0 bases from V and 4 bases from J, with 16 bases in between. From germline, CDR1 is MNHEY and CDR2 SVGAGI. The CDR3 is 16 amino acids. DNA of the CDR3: TGTGCCAGCAGTTACTCGCAGGTACAAGGTGTTTACGAGCAGTACTTC. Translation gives CASSYSQVQGVYEQYF.

The CDR3 nucleotides are TGTGCCAGCAGCTTAGGGGGGGCGGTCCTAGGGAACACCGGGGAGCTGTTTTTT. Residues: CASSLGGAVLGNTGELFF. The genes are TRBV7-8 and TRBJ2-2; tentatively, D is TRBD1 or TRBD2 (6 bases each). The ends were cut back, 1 base at V and 1 base at J, with 16 bases in the middle. CDR3 length: 18 residues. Germline V gives CDR1 SGHVS, CDR2 FQNEAQ. Full variable domain (remainder filled in from reference TRBV7-8 and TRBJ2-2): GAGVSQSPRYKVAKRGQDVALRCDPISGHVSLFWYQQALGQGPEFLTYFQNEAQLDKSGLPSDRFFAERPEGSVSTLKIQRTQQEDSAVYLCASSLGGAVLGNTGELFFGEGSRLTVL.